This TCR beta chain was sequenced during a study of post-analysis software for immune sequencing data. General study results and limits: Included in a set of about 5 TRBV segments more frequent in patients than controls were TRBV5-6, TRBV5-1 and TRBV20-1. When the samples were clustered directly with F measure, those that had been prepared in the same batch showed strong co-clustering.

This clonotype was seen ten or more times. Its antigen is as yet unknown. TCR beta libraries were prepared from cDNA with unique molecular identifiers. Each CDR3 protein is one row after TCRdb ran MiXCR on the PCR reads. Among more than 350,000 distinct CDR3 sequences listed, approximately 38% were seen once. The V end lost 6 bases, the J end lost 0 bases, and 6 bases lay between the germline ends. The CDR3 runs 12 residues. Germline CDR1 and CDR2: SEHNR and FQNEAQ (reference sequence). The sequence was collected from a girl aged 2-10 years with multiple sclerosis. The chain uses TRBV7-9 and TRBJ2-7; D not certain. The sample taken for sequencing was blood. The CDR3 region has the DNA TGTGCCAGCAGTTCCAGCTCCTACGAGCAGTACTTC. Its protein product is CASSSSSYEQYF.